This entry is about one T cell receptor (beta chain). Its antigen remains unidentified. These data originate in a study of regulatory dendritic cells for organ transplantation. Study-wide context: Regulatory dendritic cells were monocyte-derived, receiving vitamin D3 on days 0 and 4 and IL-10 on day 4.

Findings and limits, study-wide: Resting memory CD8+ T cells held the most alloreactive clonotypes. The authors noted considerable between-person heterogeneity in alloreactive memory CD8+ cells.

Sorted T cells were CFSE-labeled and cultured 5 days with allogeneic regulatory or mature dendritic cells at 1:10. Per germline, CDR1 SGDLS and CDR2 YYNGEE. Deletions cut 0 bases from V and 5 bases from J, with 11 bases between. The CDR3 runs to 14 residues. Clones were sequenced by immunoSEQ multiplex PCR, and TCRdb holds only the in-frame ones, with some missing. This sample has about 12,000 clones, with less than 70% found just once. The chain couples TRBV9 to TRBJ2-5; TRBD1 is a possible D gene (7 bases). The sample consisted of naive CD8+ T cells from blood cultured with dendritic cells. Described subset: CD45RA+ naive T cells. This clonotype was sampled from a human donor in good health. The CDR3 sequence: CASSVEGAGETQYF. CDR3 nucleotide sequence: TGTGCCAGCAGCGTAGAGGGGGCGGGGGAGACCCAGTACTTC.